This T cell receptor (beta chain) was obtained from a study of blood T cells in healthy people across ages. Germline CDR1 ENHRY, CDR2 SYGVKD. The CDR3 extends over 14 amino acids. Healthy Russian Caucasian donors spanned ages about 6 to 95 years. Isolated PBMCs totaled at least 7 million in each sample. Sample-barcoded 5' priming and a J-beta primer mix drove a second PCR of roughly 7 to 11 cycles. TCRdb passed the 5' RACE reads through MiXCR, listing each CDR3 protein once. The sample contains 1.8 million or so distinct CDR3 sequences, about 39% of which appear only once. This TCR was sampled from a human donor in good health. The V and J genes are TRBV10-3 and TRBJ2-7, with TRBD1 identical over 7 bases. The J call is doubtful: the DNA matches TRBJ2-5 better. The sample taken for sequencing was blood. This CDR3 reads CAISEVRGRETQYF. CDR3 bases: TGTGCCATCAGTGAAGTAAGGGGGCGAGAGACCCAGTACTTC.